One T cell receptor (beta chain) is described in this entry. The data were obtained in a study of T cells of healthy individuals. TCRdb independently ran MiXCR on the 5' RACE reads; one entry per CDR3 protein. The table lists about 63,000 distinct CDR3 sequences, roughly 16% of them singletons. This clonotype was sampled from a human donor in good health.

In nucleotides, the CDR3 is TGTGCCACCAGTGAACTCCCGGGACTAGCGGGACCTCGATCCTACAATGAGCAGTTCTTC. Protein product: CATSELPGLAGPRSYNEQFF. This sequence joins TRBV24-1 and TRBJ2-1; 13 bases are a match to TRBD2. The germline gives CDR1 KGHDR, CDR2 SFDVKD. The junction had 12 bases not matched to a gene; V was cut back by 4 bases and J by 1 base. The length of the CDR3 is 20 residues.